This T cell receptor (beta chain) was captured by sequencing in a study of OX40 agonist ivuxolimab in advanced cancers. Measured with immunoSEQ multiplex PCR; TCRdb has only the in-frame clones, and not every one. The sample consists of under 90,000 clones, 88% of them appearing once. The V gene's germline CDR1 is MDHEN and CDR2 SYDVKM. This CDR3 spans 14 amino acids. The V end was cut by 2 bases, the J end by 8 bases, with 15 bases between. The clonotype originates from an adult with an advanced solid tumor such as melanoma, head and neck, liver or kidney cancer. The chain recombines TRBV28 with TRBJ1-2; no definite D call. Sample: CD4+ or CD8+ T cells sorted from blood, taken in a trial of the OX40 agonist ivuxolimab. CDR3 DNA: TGTGCCAGCAGTTTAACGGTTGGGGTCCGGGGCTACACCTTC. Translated, it gives CASSLTVGVRGYTF.